This T cell receptor beta chain was observed in a study of T cell repertoires in cytomegalovirus infection. Regarding the study as a whole: Accumulated public TCR beta family frequency recognized individuals carrying CMV together with the relevant HLA. Clonotype analysis showed dominance of the ex vivo response by HLA-C-restricted CMV-specific TCR beta clonotypes.

TCRdb used MiXCR to reprocess the reads, holding one entry per CDR3 protein. In the table there are approximately 500,000 distinct CDR3 sequences, 16% of which are singletons. V was shortened by 7 bases and J by 15 bases, with 25 bases between the two germline ends. CDR1 WSHSY and CDR2 SAAADI come from the germline V gene. The CDR3 length is 15 residues. About this clonotype itself: Its cognate antigen is unknown.

This sequence originates from a human donor in good health (CMV status not recorded). Some clones in this sample may be carry-over from other donors' samples. The sequencing sample was made of CD8+ T cells from PBMCs. This chain connects TRBV10-2 to TRBJ1-6; the D is unclear. The CDR3 region is CASNDLDTYQSYLHF. In DNA, the CDR3 is TGCGCCAGCAACGACTTAGACACGTATCAATCCTACCTCCACTTT.